The next 27 T cell receptor beta chains were all read from a single sample in a study of identical twins. From the 5' RACE reads, TCRdb called clonotypes with MiXCR, one entry per CDR3 protein. The profile shows roughly 490,000 distinct CDR3 sequences, over 11% of them singletons. A further study also used this sample, focusing on yellow fever vaccine responses in identical twins.

The specimen was CD4+ T cells sorted from blood. The source of these receptors is a woman aged 18-29 years in good health.

This rearrangement joins TRBV12-3 or TRBV12-4 to TRBJ2-3, with 7 bases fitting TRBD2. V dropped 3 bases and J dropped 5; count of bases not matched to a gene: 8. This CDR3 is 15 amino acids long. CDR3 protein: CASSFTSAPGDTQYF. The CDR3 coding sequence is TGTGCCAGCAGTTTCACTAGCGCCCCGGGAGATACGCAGTATTTT.

This clonotype was counted a few times. The chain has TRBV20-1 and TRBJ1-5, with D hard to call. Germline V gene lookup returns CDR1 DFQATT and CDR2 SNEGSKA (reference sequence). V gave up 1 base and J gave up 6 bases, with 13 bases separating them. The CDR3 has 14 amino acids. DNA of the CDR3: TGCAGTGCTAGAGGGCACGGGCAGGCTCAGCCCCAGCATTTT. Translating gives CSARGHGQAQPQHF.

CDR3 nucleotide sequence: TGTGCCTGGTACGCAGGGGGCGAGGCCACTGAAGCTTTCTTT. Translating it yields CAWYAGGEATEAFF. The rearrangement links TRBV30 to TRBJ1-1, with 8 bases matching TRBD1. This CDR3 has 14 residues. CDR1 GTSNPN and CDR2 SVGIG come from the germline V gene (reference sequence). The trim removed 5 bases at V and 4 bases at J, leaving 9 bases unmatched.

V and J are TRBV20-1 and TRBJ1-5; tentatively, D is TRBD1 (6 bases). Per germline, CDR1 DFQATT and CDR2 SNEGSKA (reference sequence). With 5 bases removed from V and 6 bases from J, the gap between germline ends came to 17 bases. The CDR3 sequence is 14 residues long. The CDR3 is CSAPGTGLSQPQHF. The CDR3 DNA follows: TGCAGTGCTCCCGGAACAGGGCTTAGTCAGCCCCAGCATTTT.

This clonotype was observed a handful of times. This chain joins TRBV3-1 and TRBJ2-4, with D tentatively TRBD1 (5 bases). V gave up 3 bases and J gave up 6 bases, with 18 bases separating them. Germline loops: CDR1 LGHDT, CDR2 YNNKEL (reference sequence). This CDR3 has 16 residues. CDR3 amino acids: CASSHGELGRRNIQYF. Here the CDR3 DNA reads TGTGCCAGCAGCCATGGTGAGCTGGGGCGGAGAAACATTCAGTACTTC.

This chain uses TRBV9 with TRBJ2-5, with 8 bases matching TRBD1. The CDR3 length is 14 residues. V trimming: 1 base; J trimming: 8 bases; junction bases outside the gene matches: 7. Germline V CDR1 and CDR2: SGDLS, YYNGEE. Here the CDR3 reads CASSVLLTGATQYF. The CDR3 coding sequence is TGTGCCAGCAGCGTACTCCTGACAGGGGCAACCCAGTACTTC.

In this sample, this clonotype turned up a few times. The chain has TRBV7-2 and TRBJ2-7; TRBD1 or TRBD2 may be the D gene (6 bases each). V was trimmed by 2 bases and J by 3 bases, leaving 20 bases between them. Germline loops: CDR1 SGHTA, CDR2 FQGNSA. The CDR3 length is 17 residues. CDR3 sequence: CASSLRGAARGYYEQYF. The CDR3 nucleotides are TGTGCCAGCAGCTTAAGGGGGGCAGCCCGAGGCTACTACGAGCAGTACTTC.

The chain combines TRBV11-1 with TRBJ2-1, with a weak D call TRBD1 (6 bases). Germline V gene data show CDR1 as SGHAT and CDR2 as FQDESV (reference sequence). There are 18 residues in the CDR3. V shed 5 bases and J shed 0 bases, with 20 bases lying between them. CDR3 residues: CASSVGTGTSSSYNEQFF. The CDR3 DNA reads TGTGCCAGCAGCGTGGGAACCGGGACATCTAGCTCCTACAATGAGCAGTTCTTC. Full variable domain (rest looked up from reference TRBV11-1 and TRBJ2-1): EAEVAQSPRYKITEKSQAVAFWCDPISGHATLYWYRQILGQGPELLVQFQDESVVDDSQLPKDRFSAERLKGVDSTLKIQPAELGDSAMYLCASSVGTGTSSSYNEQFFGPGTRLTVL.

This clonotype came up a few times. V is TRBV6-6 and J is TRBJ2-3; the D gene could be TRBD1 or TRBD2 (6 bases each). The CDR3 is 13 residues long. The V end was cut by 8 bases, the J end by 1 base, with 10 bases between. The germline V gene has CDR1 MNHNY and CDR2 SVGAGI (reference sequence). The CDR3 DNA is TGTGCCAGCGTCCGGGGGCGCACAGATACGCAGTATTTT. Amino acids: CASVRGRTDTQYF.

This clonotype was seen more than once but under ten times. This sequence joins TRBV11-1 and TRBJ2-1, with 11 bases lining up with TRBD2. J was trimmed by 0 bases and V by 5 bases; bases with no gene match: 9. From germline, CDR1 is SGHAT and CDR2 FQDESV (reference sequence). The CDR3 consists of 18 residues. CDR3 DNA: TGTGCCAGCAGCGCCGCGACTAGCGGGACGGCCTCCTACAATGAGCAGTTCTTC. This encodes CASSAATSGTASYNEQFF. The whole variable domain, filled in from reference TRBV11-1 and TRBJ2-1, reads EAEVAQSPRYKITEKSQAVAFWCDPISGHATLYWYRQILGQGPELLVQFQDESVVDDSQLPKDRFSAERLKGVDSTLKIQPAELGDSAMYLCASSAATSGTASYNEQFFGPGTRLTVL.

This clonotype was observed a handful of times. The chain recombines TRBV6-5 with TRBJ2-2; D possibly matches TRBD1 or TRBD2 (5 bases each). V shed 2 bases and J shed 2 bases, with 9 bases lying between them. CDR3 length: 15 residues. Per germline, CDR1 MNHEY and CDR2 SVGAGI. CDR3 DNA: TGTGCCAGCAGTTACGAGGGGATCAACACCGGGGAGCTGTTTTTT. Protein product: CASSYEGINTGELFF.

This clonotype was detected a few times. The rearrangement uses TRBV7-8 and TRBJ2-1; D is undetermined. Germline V gene sequence: CDR1 SGHVS, CDR2 FQNEAQ. This CDR3 has 14 residues. The V and J ends lost 2 bases and 2 bases respectively, with 7 bases between them. The CDR3 region has the DNA TGTGCCAGCAGCTTATTAAGGGCCTACAATGAGCAGTTCTTC. Protein sequence: CASSLLRAYNEQFF.

The sample holds many counts of this clonotype. J is TRBJ2-1 and V is TRBV20-1, with TRBD2 identical over 13 bases. The V segment lost 1 base and the J segment 7 bases; nucleotides outside the gene matches: 4. Per germline, CDR1 DFQATT and CDR2 SNEGSKA (reference sequence). This CDR3 has 15 amino acids. In DNA, the CDR3 is TGCAGTGCTAGAGCAGGGACTAGCGGGAAGAATGAGCAGTTCTTC. It encodes CSARAGTSGKNEQFF.

In this sample, this clonotype turned up many times. The chain is built from TRBV7-2 and TRBJ2-1; no definite D call. CDR1 is SGHTA and CDR2 is FQGNSA in the germline V gene. Trimming cost V 3 bases and J 3 bases, with 3 bases left between them. This CDR3 is built from 12 residues. CDR3: CASSFGYNEQFF. The CDR3 DNA sequence: TGTGCCAGCAGCTTTGGCTACAATGAGCAGTTCTTC. The variable domain in full, with the rest retrieved from reference TRBV7-2 and TRBJ2-1, is GAGVSQSPSNKVTEKGKDVELRCDPISGHTALYWYRQSLGQGLEFLIYFQGNSAPDKSGLPSDRFSAERTGGSVSTLTIQRTQQEDSAVYLCASSFGYNEQFFGPGTRLTVL.

This clonotype was recorded a few times. This sequence joins TRBV7-3 and TRBJ2-1; possibly TRBD1 for D (8 bases). Looked up from germline, CDR1 is SGHTA and CDR2 is FQGTGA. Trimming stripped 5 bases from V and 4 bases from J, with 15 bases between. This CDR3 spans 15 amino acids. CDR3 sequence (DNA): TGTGCCAGCAGCGCGGGGAGGGACAGGTACAATGAGCAGTTCTTC. It yields the protein CASSAGRDRYNEQFF.

This clonotype was seen a few times. The V gene is TRBV9, the J gene TRBJ2-2; TRBD2 matches at 13 bases. CDR3 length: 15 residues. In germline, CDR1 is SGDLS, CDR2 YYNGEE. Trimming at V came to 4 bases and at J to 6 bases, leaving 3 bases not matched to a gene. The CDR3 loop reads CASSRTSGSSGELFF. CDR3 sequence (DNA): TGTGCCAGCAGCAGGACTAGCGGGAGTTCCGGGGAGCTGTTTTTT.

This clonotype was found many times. This rearrangement joins TRBV12-3 or TRBV12-4 to TRBJ1-1; no clear D gene. V was trimmed by 5 bases and J by 1 base, leaving 8 bases between them. This CDR3 contains 13 residues. CDR3 region: CASSLRQNTEAFF. Written as DNA, the CDR3 is TGTGCCAGCAGTCTTAGACAGAACACTGAAGCTTTCTTT.

In this sample, this clonotype turned up a few times. The chain combines TRBV5-5 with TRBJ2-3, with TRBD2 matching over 11 bases. V dropped 2 bases and J dropped 8; count of bases not matched to a gene: 4. CDR3 length: 14 residues. The germline gives CDR1 SGHKS, CDR2 YYEKEE (reference sequence). This CDR3 is CASSFGSGGATQYF. The CDR3 DNA is TGTGCCAGCAGCTTTGGTAGCGGGGGGGCTACGCAGTATTTT.

At least ten counts were recorded for this clonotype. This chain uses TRBV29-1 with TRBJ1-1; tentatively, D is TRBD1 (5 bases). Trimming stripped 7 bases from V and 7 bases from J, with 13 bases between. The CDR3 sequence is 11 residues long. Germline CDR1 reads SQVTM; CDR2 reads ANQGSEA. The CDR3 nucleotides are TGCAGCGCTGGGTCGGGGGATGAAGCTTTCTTT. Translation gives CSAGSGDEAFF.

This clonotype appeared a few times. This chain joins TRBV20-1 and TRBJ1-4; D remains ambiguous. Trimming shortened V by 4 bases and J by 0 bases, and 9 bases separated the two germline ends. CDR1 DFQATT and CDR2 SNEGSKA come from the germline V gene (reference sequence). This CDR3 is 14 amino acids long. DNA for the CDR3: TGCAGTGCTATCCGCCTAGCAACTAATGAAAAACTGTTTTTT. Translating it yields CSAIRLATNEKLFF.

This clonotype has a count of ten or more. The rearrangement uses TRBV29-1 and TRBJ2-3, with D tentatively TRBD1 (5 bases). The V end was cut by 7 bases, the J end by 5 bases, with 13 bases between. Germline V gene lookup returns CDR1 SQVTM and CDR2 ANQGSEA. The CDR3 is 12 amino acids. Here the CDR3 reads CSGEAGKDTQYF. The CDR3 DNA follows: TGCAGCGGCGAGGCAGGGAAAGATACGCAGTATTTT.

The chain combines TRBV5-6 with TRBJ1-2; the D is unclear. Trimming removed 3 bases from V and 1 base from J, with 7 bases in between. CDR1 is SGHDT, CDR2 YYEEEE, per germline. CDR3 size: 13 residues. The CDR3 reads CASSSDGNYGYTF. The CDR3 nucleotides are TGTGCCAGCAGCTCCGACGGTAACTATGGCTACACCTTC.

This clonotype has only one observation. One end of the junction is discordant with germline, which a read error may explain. This chain uses TRBV2 with TRBJ2-1, with 13 bases fitting TRBD2. This CDR3 has 13 amino acids. The germline CDR1 and CDR2 sequences are SNHLY and FYNNEI. The CDR3 DNA is TGTGCCAGCAGTTACGAGACTAGCGGGGGGACCAGATTC. Its protein product is CASSYETSGGTRF.

V and J are TRBV6-1 and TRBJ2-6, with D tentatively TRBD1 (5 bases). In germline, CDR1 is MNHNS, CDR2 SASEGT. The CDR3 is 18 residues long. Trimming removed 0 bases from V and 0 bases from J, with 12 bases in between. The CDR3 coding sequence is TGTGCCAGCAGTGAAGCAGGGGCAGCTTTCTCTGGGGCCAACGTCCTGACTTTC. It encodes CASSEAGAAFSGANVLTF.

This clonotype was seen at least ten times. V and J are TRBV27 and TRBJ1-5; 7 bases align to TRBD1. Looked up from germline, CDR1 is MNHEY and CDR2 is SMNVEV (reference sequence). The CDR3 spans 14 residues. Unmatched junction bases numbered 1, after V lost 2 bases and J lost 3 bases. CDR3 sequence (DNA): TGTGCCAGCAGTTTACAGGGGGACAATCAGCCCCAGCATTTT. Amino acid sequence: CASSLQGDNQPQHF.

This clonotype has just a few counts. This chain joins TRBV10-1 and TRBJ2-2; D is tentatively TRBD1 or TRBD2 (5 bases each). Germline loops: CDR1 WNHNN, CDR2 SYGVQD (reference sequence). This CDR3 has 14 residues. The V end lost 4 bases, the J end lost 3 bases, and 9 bases lay between the germline ends. DNA of the CDR3: TGCGCCAGCAGTGCGGGACCGGACACCGGGGAGCTGTTTTTT. Translation: CASSAGPDTGELFF.

This rearrangement joins TRBV23-1 to TRBJ1-5; 12 positions agree with TRBD1. TRBV23-1 is an ORF, and what it does is uncertain. J gave up 6 bases and V 3 bases, and 3 bases lay outside the gene matches. The CDR3 is made up of 15 amino acids. CDR3 DNA sequence: TGCGCCAGCAGTCAGGGACAGGGGGCAGGTCAGCCCCAGCATTTT. As protein: CASSQGQGAGQPQHF.